This note documents a single TCR beta chain sequence. The target antigen is unknown. This sample stems from a study of cytomegalovirus exposure and HLA in healthy donors. General study findings and limits: Most TCR beta V segments were productive about 90% or about 30% of the time in an earlier analysis. Upon later analysis, TCR association rates were observed to vary by HLA locus, being highest for DRB1 and lowest for HLA-C.

Trimming shortened V by 3 bases and J by 7 bases, and 13 bases separated the two germline ends. The CDR3 sequence is 14 residues long. Germline lookup yields CDR1 SGHDN and CDR2 FVKESK. Researchers ran the PCR with 60 Vbeta and 13 Jbeta primers. The repertoire was sequenced with immunoSEQ multiplex PCR; TCRdb's copy has only in-frame clones and lacks some. In all, the sample yields 200,000 to 250,000 clones. V and J are TRBV14 and TRBJ2-1, with TRBD2 as a possible D gene (5 bases). The receptor comes from a girl aged 2-10 years in good health and CMV-seropositive. Sequencing used PBMCs. The CDR3 DNA is TGTGCCAGCAGCCACCATGGACGGGAAAATGAGCAGTTCTTC. Translating it yields CASSHHGRENEQFF.